Below, 22 T cell receptor beta chains from the same sample are listed, as sequenced in a study of graft-versus-host responses after intestinal transplantation. The table came from immunoSEQ multiplex PCR; TCRdb's copy has only in-frame clones and leaves some out. The sample has under 100,000 clones, about 93% seen once; the top ten hold 0.95% to 1.3%. No antigen is known for these receptors. The sequenced sample was unstimulated CD8+ T cells sorted from spleen or lymph node cells, obtained before transplant. Every receptor here comes from a human donor who was the organ donor for an intestinal transplant.

The chain couples TRBV2 to TRBJ2-1; perhaps TRBD1 as D (6 bases). This CDR3 spans 14 amino acids. Germline-derived CDR1 and CDR2 are SNHLY and FYNNEI. Trimming cost V 1 base and J 16 bases, with 20 bases left between them. The CDR3 here is CASSEEAHRDTVFF. CDR3 nucleotide sequence: TGTGCCAGCAGTGAAGAGGCCCACCGGGACACAGTTTTCTTC.

This chain joins TRBV23-1 and TRBJ2-7, with D perhaps TRBD1 (6 bases). TRBV23-1 is flagged as an ORF with uncertain function. The CDR3 consists of 11 residues. V was cut by 7 bases and J by 5 bases, with 9 bases left in between. The CDR3 DNA reads TGCGCCAGCACCCGGACAGACGAGCAGTACTTC. This encodes CASTRTDEQYF.

V gene TRBV27 combines with J gene TRBJ2-1; 7 bases map to TRBD2. Germline-derived CDR1 and CDR2 are MNHEY and SMNVEV (reference sequence). Unmatched junction bases numbered 1, after V lost 2 bases and J lost 6 bases. This CDR3 is built from 13 residues. The CDR3 loop reads CASSLGGGNEQFF. The CDR3 DNA sequence: TGTGCCAGCAGTTTAGGCGGGGGCAATGAGCAGTTCTTC.

J is TRBJ2-5 and V is TRBV4-2; D is possibly TRBD2 (5 bases). Trimming pared 1 base from V and 5 bases from J, leaving 17 bases between. Germline V gives CDR1 LGHNA, CDR2 YNFKEQ. The CDR3 loop spans 16 amino acids. CDR3 in DNA: TGTGCCAGCAGCCAAGGCCGGGTCAGCACGGGGGAGACCCAGTACTTC. Amino acids: CASSQGRVSTGETQYF.

The chain links TRBV27 to TRBJ2-2, with a weak D call TRBD1 (5 bases). The CDR3 sequence is 14 residues long. V was pared by 4 bases and J by 3 bases, with 9 bases between. Looked up from germline, CDR1 is MNHEY and CDR2 is SMNVEV (reference sequence). The CDR3 reads CASSYRQYTGELFF. CDR3 coding DNA: TGTGCCAGCAGTTATCGACAGTACACCGGGGAGCTGTTTTTT.

The V call is TRBV5-5, the J call TRBJ1-3, with D tentatively TRBD1 (6 bases). The CDR3 totals 14 residues. The germline gives CDR1 SGHKS, CDR2 YYEKEE (reference sequence). The V and J ends lost 4 bases and 4 bases respectively, with 12 bases between them. The CDR3 DNA is TGTGCCAGCAGCCCAGGGGTGTCGGGAAACACCATATATTTT. It is translated as CASSPGVSGNTIYF.

J is TRBJ2-7 and V is TRBV28, with 8 bases matching TRBD2. The V gene's germline CDR1 is MDHEN and CDR2 SYDVKM. The CDR3 is 17 residues long. V lost 4 bases and J lost 3; bases outside the gene matches: 14. Written as DNA, the CDR3 is TGTGCCAGCAGTTCCGCGGGCGGCGGGAGGCGCCTCTACGAGCAGTACTTC. Residues: CASSSAGGGRRLYEQYF.

Here the CDR3 DNA reads TGTGCCAGCAGTTTGACTAGCGGGAGAGTATTAGATACGCAGTATTTT. Translated, it gives CASSLTSGRVLDTQYF. V usage is TRBV7-6 and J usage is TRBJ2-3; 12 nucleotides agree with TRBD2. This CDR3 is 16 amino acids long. Germline loops: CDR1 SGHVS, CDR2 FNYEAQ. The V gene end was trimmed by 6 bases and the J gene end by 5 bases; junction bases not matched to a gene: 9.

This clone was counted once. The rearrangement uses TRBV5-5 and TRBJ1-2; TRBD1 agrees at 9 bases. Germline V gives CDR1 SGHKS, CDR2 YYEKEE (reference sequence). V was clipped by 5 bases and J by 8 bases; unmatched bases: 10. The CDR3 consists of 14 residues. The CDR3: CASRPGTGIPGYTF. Written as DNA, the CDR3 is TGTGCCAGCAGGCCCGGGACAGGGATTCCCGGCTACACCTTC. Full variable domain (missing parts from reference TRBV5-5 and TRBJ1-2): DAGVTQSPTHLIKTRGQQVTLRCSPISGHKSVSWYQQVLGQGPQFIFQYYEKEERGRGNFPDRFSARQFPNYSSELNVNALLLGDSALYLCASRPGTGIPGYTFGSGTRLTVV.

This sequence joins TRBV9 and TRBJ1-2, with D perhaps matching TRBD1 (6 bases). Trimming left V 4 bases short and J 4 bases short, with 14 bases between. Germline V lookup: CDR1 SGDLS, CDR2 YYNGEE. CDR3 size: 14 residues. CDR3 protein: CASSPEGDPYGYTF. Here the CDR3 DNA reads TGTGCCAGCAGCCCCGAGGGGGATCCCTATGGCTACACCTTC.

The chain links TRBV27 to TRBJ1-2; maybe TRBD1 (6 bases). Germline CDR1 is MNHEY and CDR2 is SMNVEV (reference sequence). CDR3 length: 13 amino acids. Trimming left V 8 bases short and J 5 bases short, with 15 bases between. This CDR3 reads CASGKGVGYGYTF. Written as DNA, the CDR3 is TGTGCCAGCGGAAAGGGGGTAGGGTATGGCTACACCTTC.

The chain has TRBV11-2 and TRBJ2-1, with 12 bases that match TRBD1. The germline V gene encodes CDR1 SGHAT and CDR2 FQNNGV. The CDR3 totals 14 residues. The V and J ends lost 5 bases and 8 bases, in that order; junction bases with no gene match: 4. The CDR3 here is CASSEGTGGYEQFF. For the CDR3, the DNA is TGTGCCAGCAGCGAGGGGACAGGGGGCTATGAGCAGTTCTTC.

This chain connects TRBV19 to TRBJ1-2, with a possible D match to TRBD1 (5 bases). The V gene's germline CDR1 is LNHDA and CDR2 SQIVND (reference sequence). CDR3 length equals 14 residues. V gave up 6 bases and J gave up 8 bases, with 19 bases separating them. The CDR3 is CASRKDLGLGGYTF. Here the CDR3 DNA reads TGTGCCAGTAGAAAGGACCTGGGACTCGGGGGCTACACCTTC.

The V call is TRBV6-6, the J call TRBJ2-1; 14 bases align to TRBD2. The CDR3 is 16 amino acids. CDR1 and CDR2 from the germline V gene are MNHNY and SVGAGI (reference sequence). V lost 5 bases, J lost 5 bases, and 5 bases stayed unmatched. CDR3: CASSARLAGGDNEQFF. Written as DNA, the CDR3 is TGTGCCAGCAGTGCCCGACTAGCGGGGGGGGACAATGAGCAGTTCTTC.

The rearrangement uses TRBV5-6 and TRBJ2-1; no definite D call. Germline lookup yields CDR1 SGHDT and CDR2 YYEEEE. The CDR3 extends over 14 amino acids. V shed 0 bases and J shed 3 bases, with 7 bases lying between them. DNA for the CDR3: TGTGCCAGCAGCTTGGGGGCAGTCTACAATGAGCAGTTCTTC. It is translated as CASSLGAVYNEQFF.

This chain joins TRBV5-6 and TRBJ2-2; D call uncertain. V was trimmed by 0 bases and J by 8 bases, leaving 11 bases between them. The CDR3 is 14 amino acids. The germline V gene encodes CDR1 SGHDT and CDR2 YYEEEE. CDR3 protein: CASSLGQNPGELFF. DNA of the CDR3: TGTGCCAGCAGCTTGGGACAAAACCCAGGGGAGCTGTTTTTT.

This sequence joins TRBV7-9 and TRBJ1-3, with TRBD1 matching over 7 bases. In germline, CDR1 is SEHNR, CDR2 FQNEAQ (reference sequence). The CDR3 sequence is 16 residues long. The J segment lost 7 bases and the V segment lost 1 base, leaving 10 bases of the junction unmatched. The CDR3 DNA sequence: TGTGCCAGCAGCTTAGGAGGGCAGGGGGTTGGCAACACCATATATTTT. This translates into CASSLGGQGVGNTIYF.

V is TRBV19 and J is TRBJ1-5; D unresolved. This CDR3 comprises 15 residues. V shed 2 bases and J shed 1 base, with 9 bases lying between them. Germline lookup yields CDR1 LNHDA and CDR2 SQIVND (reference sequence). This CDR3 is CASSIMGGSNQPQHF. The CDR3 DNA is TGTGCCAGTAGTATAATGGGAGGAAGCAATCAGCCCCAGCATTTT.

The V call is TRBV6-4, the J call TRBJ2-3; D might be TRBD2 (6 bases). V lost 6 bases to trimming and J lost 2 bases, with 15 bases between them. Per germline, CDR1 MRHNA and CDR2 SNTAGT. The CDR3 consists of 15 residues. Here the CDR3 reads CASRPSSGPTDTQYF. The CDR3 nucleotides read TGTGCCAGCAGACCGAGTAGCGGACCCACAGATACGCAGTATTTT.

This chain connects TRBV7-8 to TRBJ2-3; TRBD1 might be the D (5 bases). The length of the CDR3 is 22 residues. The V gene lost 2 bases and the J gene lost 2 bases, with 32 bases spanning the gap. Germline-derived CDR1 and CDR2 are SGHVS and FQNEAQ. CDR3 region: CASSLHNLRGVIGEDLTDTQYF. DNA for the CDR3: TGTGCCAGCAGCTTACACAACCTTAGGGGTGTAATCGGAGAGGATCTCACAGATACGCAGTATTTT.

The chain links TRBV9 to TRBJ2-7; 8 bases are a match to TRBD2. V was clipped by 0 bases and J by 1 base; unmatched bases: 3. This CDR3 comprises 15 residues. CDR1 and CDR2 from the germline V gene are SGDLS and YYNGEE. The CDR3 reads CASSVGSGTSYEQYF. CDR3 DNA sequence: TGTGCCAGCAGCGTAGGTAGCGGGACATCCTACGAGCAGTACTTC.

This chain links TRBV14 with TRBJ2-1; 9 bases are shared with TRBD2. J lost 4 bases, V lost 4 bases, and 8 bases had no gene match. CDR3 size: 16 residues. Germline V gives CDR1 SGHDN, CDR2 FVKESK. The CDR3 reads CASSRGRGGIYNEQFF. The CDR3, as DNA: TGTGCCAGCAGCCGCGGGCGGGGGGGGATATACAATGAGCAGTTCTTC.